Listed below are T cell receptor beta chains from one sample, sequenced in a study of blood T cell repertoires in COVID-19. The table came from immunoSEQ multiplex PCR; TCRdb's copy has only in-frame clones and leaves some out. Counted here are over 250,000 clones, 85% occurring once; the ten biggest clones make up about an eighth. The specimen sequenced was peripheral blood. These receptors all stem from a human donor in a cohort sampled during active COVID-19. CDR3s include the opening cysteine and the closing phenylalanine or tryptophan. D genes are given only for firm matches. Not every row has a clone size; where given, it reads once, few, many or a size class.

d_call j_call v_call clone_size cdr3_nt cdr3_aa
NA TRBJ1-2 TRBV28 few TGTGCCAGCAGTTTACAAACCGGGGGAAAAATTGGCTACACCTTC CASSLQTGGKIGYTF
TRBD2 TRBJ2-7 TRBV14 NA TGTGCCAGCAGCCAACAGTTAGCGGGCGCCTACGAGCAGTACTTC CASSQQLAGAYEQYF
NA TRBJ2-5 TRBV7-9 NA TGTGCCAGCAGCAAAATGAGTAGTCGGCACAGACACTTC CASSKMSSRHRHF
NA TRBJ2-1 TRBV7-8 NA TGTGCCAGCAGCTACGGAGTGGGGCTATACAATGAGCAGTTCTTC CASSYGVGLYNEQFF
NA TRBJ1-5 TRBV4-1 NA TGCGCCAGCAGCCAAGATCCCAATGGTCGGTCCCAGCATTTT CASSQDPNGRSQHF
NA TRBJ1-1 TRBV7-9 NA TGTGCCAGCAGCGGAGATGTGAACACTGAAGCTTTCTTT CASSGDVNTEAFF
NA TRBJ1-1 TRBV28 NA TGTGCCAGTAGGGAGGACCTGAACACTGAAGCTTTCTTT CASREDLNTEAFF
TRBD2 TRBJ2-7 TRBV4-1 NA TGCGCCAGCAGCCCCCGGGACTATTACGAGCAGTACTTC CASSPRDYYEQYF
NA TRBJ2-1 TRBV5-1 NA TGCGCCAGCATCCCAGTGGGGGGATCCTACAATGAGCAGTTCTTC CASIPVGGSYNEQFF
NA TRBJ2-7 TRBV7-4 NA TGTGCCAGCAGCCCATTCACAGGGACCAGCTCCTACGAGCAGTACTTC CASSPFTGTSSYEQYF
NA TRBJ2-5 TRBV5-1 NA TGCGCCAGCAGCGGTGGAGGGGGCACCCAGTACTTC CASSGGGGTQYF
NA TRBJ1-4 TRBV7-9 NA TGTGCCAGCAGCTTAGTAGGGCCAGGGGAAAAACTGTTTTTT CASSLVGPGEKLFF
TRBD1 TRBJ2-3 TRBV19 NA TGTGCCAGTAGTAGGGGACAGGGATCCACAGATACGCAGTATTTT CASSRGQGSTDTQYF
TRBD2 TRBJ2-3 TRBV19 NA TGTGCCAGTAGACTAGCGGGACCCACAGATACGCAGTATTTT CASRLAGPTDTQYF
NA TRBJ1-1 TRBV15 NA TGTGCCACCAGCACCTCAGCAGGGGCCACTGAAGCTTTCTTT CATSTSAGATEAFF
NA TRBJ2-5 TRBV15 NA TGTGCCACCAGCAGAGGGGCGGGGGCAGGACAAGAGACCCAGTACTTC CATSRGAGAGQETQYF